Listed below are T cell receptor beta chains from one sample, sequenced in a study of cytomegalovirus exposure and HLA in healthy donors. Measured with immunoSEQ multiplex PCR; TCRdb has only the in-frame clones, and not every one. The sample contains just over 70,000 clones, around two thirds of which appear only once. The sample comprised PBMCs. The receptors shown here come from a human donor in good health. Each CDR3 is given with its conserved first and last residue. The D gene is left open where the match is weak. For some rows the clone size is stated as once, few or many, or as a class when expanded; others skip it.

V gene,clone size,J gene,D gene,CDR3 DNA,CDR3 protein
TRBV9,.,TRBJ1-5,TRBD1,TGTGCCAGCAGCGCGGGGACAGGGGTCTCGGCCCAGCATTTT,CASSAGTGVSAQHF
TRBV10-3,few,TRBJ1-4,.,TGTGCCATCAGTGAGTCAGGGAGTGAAAAACTGTTTTTT,CAISESGSEKLFF
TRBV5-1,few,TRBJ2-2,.,TGCGCCAGCAGCTTGAACAGTTTAAACACCGGGGAGCTGTTTTTT,CASSLNSLNTGELFF
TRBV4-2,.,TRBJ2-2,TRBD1,TGTGCCAGCAGTCCCTCGGACAGGGCGAACACCGGGGAGCTGTTTTTT,CASSPSDRANTGELFF
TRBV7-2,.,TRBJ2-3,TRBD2,TGTGCCAGCAGCGAAGGAACTAGCGGGAGTACAGATACGCAGTATTTT,CASSEGTSGSTDTQYF
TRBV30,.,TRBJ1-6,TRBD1,TGTGCCTGGAGTGTCAGGGGACAGGGGAAATCACCCCTCCACTTT,CAWSVRGQGKSPLHF
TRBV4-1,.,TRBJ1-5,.,TGCGCCAGCAGCCAAGATAAGGAGGAGCCCCAGCATTTT,CASSQDKEEPQHF
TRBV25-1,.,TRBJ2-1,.,TGTGCCAGCAGTGATTGGTCTAGCGAAAGTTACAATGAGCAGTTCTTC,CASSDWSSESYNEQFF
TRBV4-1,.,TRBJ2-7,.,TGCGCCAGCAGCCAAGGTGAGGGAATAAGCTACGAGCAGTACTTC,CASSQGEGISYEQYF
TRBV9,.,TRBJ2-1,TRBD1,TGTGCCAGCAGCCCCGGACAGGGGGCCACCAATGAGCAGTTCTTC,CASSPGQGATNEQFF
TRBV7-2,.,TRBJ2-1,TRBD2,TGTGCCAGCAGAGGGACTAGCGGATACAATGAGCAGTTCTTC,CASRGTSGYNEQFF
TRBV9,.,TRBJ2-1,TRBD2,TGTGCCAGCAGCCCCGGGACTAGCGGGACGAATGAGCAGTTCTTC,CASSPGTSGTNEQFF
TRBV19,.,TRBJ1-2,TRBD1,TGTGCCAGTAGTATAACAGGGGGCGCAACCTATGGCTACACCTTC,CASSITGGATYGYTF
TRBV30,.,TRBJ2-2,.,TGTGCCTGGAGTTTTATACGAGCGAACACCGGGGAGCTGTTTTTT,CAWSFIRANTGELFF
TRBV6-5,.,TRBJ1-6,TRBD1,TGTGCCAGCACGAAGACAGGGGGCGGGAATTCACCCCTCCACTTT,CASTKTGGGNSPLHF
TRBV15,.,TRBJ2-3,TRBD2,TGTGCCACCAGCAGTTCTCGGGAGGTGCCCACAGATACGCAGTATTTT,CATSSSREVPTDTQYF
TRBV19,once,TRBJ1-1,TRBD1,TGTGCCAGTAGTCTGGCGACAGGGGGAACTGAAGCTTTCTTT,CASSLATGGTEAFF
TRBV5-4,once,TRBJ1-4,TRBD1,TGTGCCAGCAGCTGGGACAGGGGGCAGGAAAAACTGTTTTTT,CASSWDRGQEKLFF
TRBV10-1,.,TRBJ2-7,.,TGCGCCAGCAGTGAGGAGGTCGGGGGTACCTACGAGCAGTACTTC,CASSEEVGGTYEQYF
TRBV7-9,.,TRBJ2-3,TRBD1,TGTGCCAGCAGCCCGGGACAGGGGGCAGCAGATACGCAGTATTTT,CASSPGQGAADTQYF
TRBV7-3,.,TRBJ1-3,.,TGTGCCAGCAGCCCAGACATCTCTGGAAACACCATATATTTT,CASSPDISGNTIYF